The clone carrying this T cell receptor (beta chain) was detected ten times or more. Its cognate antigen is unknown. These data belong to a study of T-cell memory formation after mild COVID-19. Overall study results and limits: CD4/CD8 balance held among clones contracting day 15 to 85, and later expanders leaned CD4+.

V trimming: 5 bases; J trimming: 5 bases; junction bases outside the gene matches: 7. The CDR3 is made up of 15 amino acids. Germline V lookup: CDR1 SGHAT, CDR2 FQDESV (reference sequence). TCRdb called the 5' RACE reads again in MiXCR, with one record for every CDR3 protein. This table has around 510,000 distinct CDR3 sequences, about a fifth appearing once. The sequence was collected from an adult woman who had mild COVID-19 (a few samples of this study predate the infection). Cell type and time point are not known. This chain connects TRBV11-1 to TRBJ2-1, with 9 positions matching TRBD1. Input material: PBMCs or a T cell subset sorted from them (not recorded which). CDR3 bases: TGTGCCAGCAGCCTCGACAGGGGGTCCCACAATGAGCAGTTCTTC. Translation gives CASSLDRGSHNEQFF.